Listed below are T cell receptor beta chains from one sample, sequenced in a study of blood T cell repertoires in COVID-19. The repertoire was sequenced with immunoSEQ multiplex PCR; TCRdb's copy has only in-frame clones and lacks some. The table includes roughly 150,000 clones, approximately 90% detected once. What was sequenced was peripheral blood. Receptors were obtained from a man in his late teens or twenties with COVID-19, enrolled during active disease. Each CDR3 is given with its conserved first and last residue. The order of the fields is J gene, V gene, clone size, D gene, CDR3 DNA, CDR3 protein. A D gene is named only where the DNA matches it firmly. A clone size is listed for some rows: how often the clone was seen (once, few, many), or a class if it is expanded.

j_call: TRBJ2-1; v_call: TRBV6-5; clone_size: .; d_call: TRBD2; cdr3_nt: TGTGCCAGCAGTCCACTAGCGGGAGTGGGCAATGAGCAGTTCTTC; cdr3_aa: CASSPLAGVGNEQFF
j_call: TRBJ1-1; v_call: TRBV7-6; clone_size: .; d_call: TRBD1; cdr3_nt: TGTGCCAGCAGCTTAGGGACAGGGAAGACCACTGAAGCTTTCTTT; cdr3_aa: CASSLGTGKTTEAFF
j_call: TRBJ2-1; v_call: TRBV11-2; clone_size: .; d_call: TRBD2; cdr3_nt: TGTGCCAGCAGCTTCCCACGACGACTAGCGGGGTTCGAGCAGTTCTTC; cdr3_aa: CASSFPRRLAGFEQFF
j_call: TRBJ1-5; v_call: TRBV28; clone_size: .; d_call: .; cdr3_nt: TGTGCCAGCACCCCCTATCGGCAGCGCAACAATCAGCCCCAGCATTTT; cdr3_aa: CASTPYRQRNNQPQHF
j_call: TRBJ2-7; v_call: TRBV19; clone_size: .; d_call: TRBD1; cdr3_nt: TGTGCCAGTAGTACGACAGGGACCTCTTACGAGCAGTACTTC; cdr3_aa: CASSTTGTSYEQYF
j_call: TRBJ1-3; v_call: TRBV4-2; clone_size: once; d_call: .; cdr3_nt: TGTGCCAGCAGCCAAGTACGAGAGGTCTGGAACACCATATATTTT; cdr3_aa: CASSQVREVWNTIYF
j_call: TRBJ2-6; v_call: TRBV5-1; clone_size: .; d_call: .; cdr3_nt: TGCGCCAGCAGCTTCTACCGGGGCTCTGGGGCCAACGTCCTGACTTTC; cdr3_aa: CASSFYRGSGANVLTF
j_call: TRBJ1-2; v_call: TRBV9; clone_size: .; d_call: .; cdr3_nt: TGTGCCAGCAGGGAAACAGGGACGTCTGGCTACACCTTC; cdr3_aa: CASRETGTSGYTF
j_call: TRBJ1-4; v_call: TRBV5-1; clone_size: many; d_call: TRBD1; cdr3_nt: TGCGCCAGCAGCATGGGACAGGGAGGAGAAAAACTGTTTTTT; cdr3_aa: CASSMGQGGEKLFF
j_call: TRBJ2-2; v_call: TRBV5-1; clone_size: .; d_call: .; cdr3_nt: TGCGCCAGCAGCCTCGCCGGTCCGAACACCGGGGAGCTGTTTTTT; cdr3_aa: CASSLAGPNTGELFF
j_call: TRBJ2-2; v_call: TRBV18; clone_size: .; d_call: .; cdr3_nt: TGTGCCAGCTCACCAACAGGGGGGGCGGGAACCGGGGAGCTGTTTTTT; cdr3_aa: CASSPTGGAGTGELFF
j_call: TRBJ1-1; v_call: TRBV9; clone_size: .; d_call: TRBD1; cdr3_nt: TGTGCCAGCAGCGCAACGGGACAGAGTGAAGCTTTCTTT; cdr3_aa: CASSATGQSEAFF
j_call: TRBJ1-5; v_call: TRBV15; clone_size: .; d_call: .; cdr3_nt: TGTGCCACCAGCAGAGATCTGGTCGGGGGTCGCAATCAGCCCCAGCATTTT; cdr3_aa: CATSRDLVGGRNQPQHF
j_call: TRBJ1-4; v_call: TRBV6-6; clone_size: .; d_call: .; cdr3_nt: TGTGCCAGCAGTTACAGGGGTGATAATGAAAAACTGCTTTTT; cdr3_aa: CASSYRGDNEKLLF
j_call: TRBJ2-7; v_call: TRBV11-2; clone_size: once; d_call: .; cdr3_nt: TGTGCCAGCAGCTTAGGAGGCGACCTAGAACAGTACTTC; cdr3_aa: CASSLGGDLEQYF
j_call: TRBJ1-2; v_call: TRBV28; clone_size: .; d_call: .; cdr3_nt: TGTGCCAGCAGTTATCAGGGCGCCTATGGCTACACCTTC; cdr3_aa: CASSYQGAYGYTF
j_call: TRBJ1-5; v_call: TRBV13; clone_size: .; d_call: TRBD1; cdr3_nt: TGTGCCAGCAGCCGCGGACAGGCCAATCAGCCCCAGCATTTT; cdr3_aa: CASSRGQANQPQHF
j_call: TRBJ1-5; v_call: TRBV27; clone_size: .; d_call: .; cdr3_nt: TGTGCCAGCAGGACAGTCAGCAGCAATCAGCCCCAGCATTTT; cdr3_aa: CASRTVSSNQPQHF
j_call: TRBJ1-1; v_call: TRBV30; clone_size: .; d_call: TRBD1; cdr3_nt: TGTGCCTATGCCGGGACAGGGAATGAAGCTTTCTTT; cdr3_aa: CAYAGTGNEAFF
j_call: TRBJ1-3; v_call: TRBV27; clone_size: .; d_call: TRBD1; cdr3_nt: TGTGCCAGCAGTGGAGCAAGGGGGCACGGAAACACCATATATTTT; cdr3_aa: CASSGARGHGNTIYF
j_call: TRBJ1-5; v_call: TRBV28; clone_size: .; d_call: .; cdr3_nt: TGTGCCAGCAGTTCCCCCTCCAATCAGCCCCAGCATTTT; cdr3_aa: CASSSPSNQPQHF
j_call: TRBJ2-2; v_call: TRBV4-3; clone_size: .; d_call: TRBD2; cdr3_nt: TGCGCCAGCAGCCAAGATTGGACTAGCGGGAGGGCCGGGGAGCTGTTTTTT; cdr3_aa: CASSQDWTSGRAGELFF
j_call: TRBJ2-2; v_call: TRBV27; clone_size: .; d_call: TRBD2; cdr3_nt: TGTGCCACTCTCCCTAGCGGGAGAATGGCCGCGAACACCGGGGAGCTGTTTTTT; cdr3_aa: CATLPSGRMAANTGELFF
j_call: TRBJ2-1; v_call: TRBV4-3; clone_size: .; d_call: TRBD2; cdr3_nt: TGCGCCAGCGGGGGGGGACTAGCGGGAGTCGAAACCTACAATGAGCAGTTCTTC; cdr3_aa: CASGGGLAGVETYNEQFF
j_call: TRBJ2-7; v_call: TRBV6-2/TRBV6-3; clone_size: .; d_call: .; cdr3_nt: TGTGCCAGCAGTTACGACAGAACCTACGAGCAGTACTTC; cdr3_aa: CASSYDRTYEQYF
j_call: TRBJ2-5; v_call: TRBV5-1; clone_size: once; d_call: .; cdr3_nt: TGCGCCAGCAGCTTGGTTACAGGAGAGACCCAGTACTTC; cdr3_aa: CASSLVTGETQYF
j_call: TRBJ2-5; v_call: TRBV18; clone_size: .; d_call: .; cdr3_nt: TGTGCCAGCTCACCAGGCGAGACCCAGTACTTC; cdr3_aa: CASSPGETQYF
j_call: TRBJ2-1; v_call: TRBV24-1; clone_size: once; d_call: .; cdr3_nt: TGTGCCACCAGTGGATACAGCTCCTACAATGAGCAGTTCTTC; cdr3_aa: CATSGYSSYNEQFF